This T cell receptor (beta chain) was captured by sequencing in a study of blood T cell repertoires in COVID-19. Overall study: Both acute and convalescent COVID-19 samples were obtained from the United States, Italy and Spain. PBMCs, B-cell-depleted T cells, or T cells provided the cDNA or gDNA that made up the material.

Trimming stripped 7 bases from V and 0 bases from J, with 17 bases between. The CDR3 length is 15 residues. CDR1 and CDR2 (germline): SQVTM, ANQGSEA. Original analysis: The assay estimated nucleated cells by amplifying reference gene primers. Using immunoSEQ multiplex PCR, the repertoire was profiled, and TCRdb retains in-frame clones only, with some absent. V, J and clone size reflect that table, while D and trimming were determined from the DNA. The sample consists of around 250,000 clones, 86% of them appearing once. With respect to this clone: Other DNA sequences in this sample translate to the same CDR3.

The sequenced sample was peripheral blood. The chain uses TRBV29-1 and TRBJ2-3; tentative D call: TRBD1 (6 bases). This sequence originates from a woman in her 30s with active or convalescent COVID-19. CDR3 DNA sequence: TGCAGCGCCGAACCGTGGACAGAGAGCACAGATACGCAGTATTTT. Its protein product is CSAEPWTESTDTQYF.